The 29 T cell receptor beta chains given below trace back to one sample, sequenced in a study of blood T cell repertoires in COVID-19. Sequencing used immunoSEQ multiplex PCR; TCRdb keeps in-frame clones, though not all of them. Of approximately 150,000 clones in the sample, roughly 88% were seen once. Sample: peripheral blood. The origin of the receptors is a woman in her fifties or sixties in a cohort sampled during active or convalescent COVID-19.

The chain couples TRBV4-2 to TRBJ2-2, with 8 bases identical to TRBD2. Germline CDR1 reads LGHNA; CDR2 reads YNFKEQ. CDR3 length equals 16 residues. The junction had 7 bases not matched to a gene; V was cut back by 0 bases and J by 7 bases. The CDR3, as DNA: TGTGCCAGCAGCCAAGATCCCGGGGGGGAACACGGGGAGCTGTTTTTT. Amino acid sequence: CASSQDPGGEHGELFF.

The J gene is TRBJ2-6, the V gene TRBV10-3; maybe TRBD1 (6 bases). This CDR3 has 17 amino acids. V lost 6 bases to trimming and J lost 4 bases, with 19 bases between them. Germline V gene sequence: CDR1 ENHRY, CDR2 SYGVKD. The CDR3 nucleotides read TGTGCCATCAGGTCGACAGGCCTATTAGGCGGGGCCAACGTCCTGACTTTC. Translating it yields CAIRSTGLLGGANVLTF.

The DNA of the CDR3 is TGTGCCAGCAGTGACCCAGAGAGGCGGGGGAGCACAGATACGCAGTATTTT. It yields the protein CASSDPERRGSTDTQYF. The V call is TRBV9, the J call TRBJ2-3, with 7 nucleotides matching TRBD2. V dropped 5 bases and J dropped 0; count of bases not matched to a gene: 12. Germline V CDR1 and CDR2: SGDLS, YYNGEE. The CDR3 totals 17 residues. The variable domain in full, with the rest retrieved from reference TRBV9 and TRBJ2-3, is DSGVTQTPKHLITATGQRVTLRCSPRSGDLSVYWYQQSLDQGLQFLIQYYNGEERAKGNILERFSAQQFPDLHSELNLSSLELGDSALYFCASSDPERRGSTDTQYFGPGTRLTVL.

J is TRBJ2-4 and V is TRBV12-5, with TRBD1 matching over 12 bases. V shed 1 base, J shed 0 bases, and the junction held 7 bases outside the gene matches. CDR1 and CDR2 from the germline V gene are LGHNT and FRNRAP. The CDR3 totals 19 residues. The CDR3 loop is CASGLAGTGGPLAKNIQYF. CDR3 DNA sequence: TGTGCTAGTGGTTTGGCCGGGACAGGGGGCCCTTTAGCCAAAAACATTCAGTACTTC.

This chain uses TRBV2 with TRBJ2-1, with TRBD2 matching 9 bases. There are 13 residues in the CDR3. In germline, CDR1 is SNHLY, CDR2 FYNNEI. The trim removed 4 bases at V and 15 bases at J, leaving 10 bases unmatched. CDR3 amino acids: CASSGDSGGLLFF. CDR3 sequence (DNA): TGTGCCAGCAGTGGCGATAGCGGGGGACTTCTGTTCTTC.

The genes are TRBV5-1 and TRBJ2-3; TRBD2 is a possible D gene (7 bases). Trimming shortened V by 4 bases and J by 4 bases, and 10 bases separated the two germline ends. The germline V gene encodes CDR1 SGHRS and CDR2 YFSETQ. This CDR3 spans 13 amino acids. CDR3 nucleotides: TGCGCCAGCAGCGGGGGGGCAGCAGATACGCAGTATTTT. Amino acids: CASSGGAADTQYF.

This clone showed up just a few times. The chain has TRBV29-1 and TRBJ1-1; tentatively, D is TRBD1 (5 bases). From germline, CDR1 is SQVTM and CDR2 ANQGSEA. This CDR3 has 12 amino acids. The V and J ends lost 2 bases and 4 bases respectively, with 8 bases between them. This CDR3 reads CSVEPGGTEAFF. As DNA, the CDR3 is TGCAGCGTTGAACCGGGGGGCACTGAAGCTTTCTTT.

This clone turned up a few times. The CDR3 DNA sequence: TGCGCCAGCAGCTTGGTCGGACTAGACGATGAGCAGTTCTTC. Residues: CASSLVGLDDEQFF. This chain links TRBV5-1 with TRBJ2-1, with 7 bases matching TRBD2. The CDR3 spans 14 residues. Per the germline V gene, CDR1 is SGHRS and CDR2 is YFSETQ. J was trimmed by 8 bases and V by 0 bases; bases with no gene match: 5.

The chain carries TRBV19 and TRBJ1-3, with 12 bases lining up with TRBD1. CDR1 and CDR2 (germline): LNHDA, SQIVND (reference sequence). The CDR3 spans 14 residues. V shed 8 bases, J shed 8 bases, and the junction held 7 bases outside the gene matches. The CDR3 bases are TGTGCCAGTGCACCGGGACAGGGGGCATACACCATATATTTT. It codes for CASAPGQGAYTIYF.

V and J are TRBV10-1 and TRBJ1-4; the match to TRBD1 covers 9 bases. The length of the CDR3 is 17 residues. V trimming: 0 bases; J trimming: 1 base; junction bases outside the gene matches: 3. Germline CDR1 reads WNHNN; CDR2 reads SYGVQD (reference sequence). CDR3 sequence: CASSESRDRETNEKLFF. The CDR3 nucleotides read TGCGCCAGCAGTGAGTCCCGGGACAGGGAAACTAATGAAAAACTGTTTTTT.

This clone was seen a few times. Here the CDR3 DNA reads TGTGCCAGCAGCAGGACAGGGGTGGCCTACAATGAGCAGTTCTTC. It yields the protein CASSRTGVAYNEQFF. V is TRBV6-5 and J is TRBJ2-1, with 9 bases lining up with TRBD1. V lost 6 bases, J lost 2 bases, and 5 bases stayed unmatched. CDR3 length: 15 amino acids. The germline gives CDR1 MNHEY, CDR2 SVGAGI.

The chain combines TRBV19 with TRBJ1-5; D not certain. With 3 bases removed from V and 2 bases from J, the gap between germline ends came to 14 bases. The CDR3 contains 16 residues. CDR1 and CDR2 (germline): LNHDA, SQIVND (reference sequence). The CDR3 sequence is CASSIPKRLGNQPQHF. For the CDR3, the DNA is TGTGCCAGTAGTATCCCCAAAAGACTAGGCAATCAGCCCCAGCATTTT.

V usage is TRBV3-1 (or the pseudogene TRBV3-2) and J usage is TRBJ2-5, with 9 bases identical to TRBD2. The junction had 9 bases not matched to a gene; V was cut back by 1 base and J by 3 bases. This CDR3 contains 17 residues. Germline CDR1 is LGHDT and CDR2 is YNNKEL (reference sequence). The CDR3 sequence is CASSQGASGDSEETQYF. The CDR3 DNA is TGTGCCAGCAGCCAAGGAGCTAGCGGGGACTCGGAAGAGACCCAGTACTTC.

This clone was counted a single time. The chain joins TRBV14 to TRBJ1-4, with 8 bases fitting TRBD1. The CDR3 totals 14 residues. V was pared by 4 bases and J by 7 bases, with 5 bases of the junction left unmatched. Germline CDR1 and CDR2: SGHDN and FVKESK. The CDR3: CASSRQGMGEKLFF. The CDR3, as DNA: TGTGCCAGCAGCCGACAGGGGATGGGTGAAAAACTGTTTTTT.

In this sample, this clone turned up once. V usage is TRBV7-9 and J usage is TRBJ2-1; 7 nucleotides line up with TRBD1. The V segment lost 5 bases and the J segment 15 bases; nucleotides outside the gene matches: 7. This CDR3 has 11 amino acids. From germline, CDR1 is SEHNR and CDR2 FQNEAQ (reference sequence). CDR3 residues: CASSPGTVPFF. As DNA, the CDR3 is TGTGCCAGCAGCCCCGGGACAGTTCCGTTCTTC.

In nucleotides, the CDR3 is TGTGCCAGCAGCATTTGGGGGGGGAACAATCAGCCCCAGCATTTT. This translates into CASSIWGGNNQPQHF. V gene TRBV2 combines with J gene TRBJ1-5, with TRBD1 as a possible D gene (5 bases). The germline gives CDR1 SNHLY, CDR2 FYNNEI. V was cut by 6 bases and J by 3 bases, with 15 bases left in between. The CDR3 has 15 residues. Variable domain in full (rest from reference TRBV2 and TRBJ1-5): EPEVTQTPSHQVTQMGQEVILRCVPISNHLYFYWYRQILGQKVEFLVSFYNNEISEKSEIFDDQFSVERPDGSNFTLKIRSTKLEDSAMYFCASSIWGGNNQPQHFGDGTRLSIL.

V usage is TRBV9 and J usage is TRBJ1-1; TRBD1 agrees at 8 bases. J lost 0 bases, V lost 2 bases, and 3 bases had no gene match. CDR3 length: 15 amino acids. Looked up from germline, CDR1 is SGDLS and CDR2 is YYNGEE. CDR3 amino acids: CASSVTGVMNTEAFF. CDR3 bases: TGTGCCAGCAGCGTGACAGGGGTAATGAACACTGAAGCTTTCTTT.

V usage is TRBV4-2 and J usage is TRBJ2-7; 9 bases are a match to TRBD1. With V trimmed by 2 bases and J by 7 bases, 6 bases remained unmatched. CDR3 length: 14 amino acids. In germline, CDR1 is LGHNA, CDR2 YNFKEQ. The CDR3 DNA is TGTGCCAGCAGCCAAAAACAGGGGGCAGAGGAGCAGTACTTC. Amino acids: CASSQKQGAEEQYF.

This clone has a handful of counts. The chain links TRBV7-2 to TRBJ1-2, with D perhaps matching TRBD1 (5 bases). The CDR3 loop spans 14 amino acids. The V gene's germline CDR1 is SGHTA and CDR2 FQGNSA. V was cut by 0 bases and J by 7 bases, with 12 bases left in between. CDR3 DNA sequence: TGTGCCAGCAGCTTAGCCCCGACGGGGGGTGGCTACACCTTC. Its translation is CASSLAPTGGGYTF.

This clone turned up a few times. J is TRBJ2-3 and V is TRBV6-4; TRBD2 agrees at 7 bases. Germline CDR1 MRHNA, CDR2 SNTAGT. CDR3 size: 16 residues. V lost 2 bases and J lost 5; bases outside the gene matches: 10. The CDR3 sequence: CASSDPAGPHGDTQYF. CDR3 coding DNA: TGTGCCAGCAGTGACCCAGCGGGGCCGCATGGAGATACGCAGTATTTT.

This chain joins TRBV6-5 and TRBJ2-1, with D possibly being TRBD2 (7 bases). Germline-derived CDR1 and CDR2 are MNHEY and SVGAGI. V was cut by 8 bases and J by 7 bases, with 18 bases left in between. The CDR3 has 14 amino acids. The chain's CDR3 is CASRRLEGGNEQFF. The CDR3 region has the DNA TGTGCCAGCCGCCGACTAGAGGGGGGGAATGAGCAGTTCTTC.

CDR3 coding DNA: TGTGCCAGCAGTCTACAGGTCTCTGGAAACACCATATATTTT. Translated, it gives CASSLQVSGNTIYF. This chain links TRBV2 with TRBJ1-3, with a possible D match to TRBD1 (5 bases). The CDR3 sequence is 14 residues long. Between the trimmed V and J ends, which lost 5 bases and 0 bases, there was a span of 8 bases. Per germline, CDR1 SNHLY and CDR2 FYNNEI.

The sample holds many counts of this clone. The chain has TRBV4-1 and TRBJ2-7, with 8 bases fitting TRBD2. There are 16 residues in the CDR3. Unmatched junction bases numbered 14, after V lost 4 bases and J lost 6 bases. Germline V gene sequence: CDR1 MGHRA, CDR2 YSYEKL. CDR3 coding DNA: TGCGCCAGCAGCCCCGCGCCCGGGACTAGTTTGGCCGAGCAGTACTTC. This sequence encodes CASSPAPGTSLAEQYF.

This clone is a singleton in its sample. The rearrangement uses TRBV5-1 and TRBJ2-1, with TRBD2 matching over 8 bases. Germline CDR1 reads SGHRS; CDR2 reads YFSETQ. The CDR3 is 15 amino acids. V lost 4 bases to trimming and J lost 4 bases; unmatched junction nucleotides: 7. The CDR3 bases are TGCGCCAGCAGCCTCGAGCGGGGGAGGTACAATGAGCAGTTCTTC. This encodes CASSLERGRYNEQFF.

CDR3 bases: TGTGCCAGTACCGCTACCCTACGCACTGAAGCTTTCTTT. This gives the protein CASTATLRTEAFF. The gene calls are TRBV19 and TRBJ1-1, with D uncertain. The CDR3 runs to 13 residues. Between the trimmed V and J ends, which lost 7 bases and 4 bases, there was a span of 13 bases. CDR1 and CDR2 from the germline V gene are LNHDA and SQIVND (reference sequence). Together with reference TRBV19 and TRBJ1-1, the CDR3 gives the full variable domain: DGGITQSPKYLFRKEGQNVTLSCEQNLNHDAMYWYRQDPGQGLRLIYYSQIVNDFQKGDIAEGYSVSREKKESFPLTVTSAQKNPTAFYLCASTATLRTEAFFGQGTRLTVV.

V and J are TRBV7-2 and TRBJ1-2; TRBD1 matches at 7 bases. Germline V lookup: CDR1 SGHTA, CDR2 FQGNSA. Unmatched junction bases numbered 4, after V lost 4 bases and J lost 2 bases. CDR3 size: 14 residues. Written as DNA, the CDR3 is TGTGCCAGCAGCTCAGGGGGGTTAAACTATGGCTACACCTTC. Residues: CASSSGGLNYGYTF. Complete variable domain (other parts from reference TRBV7-2 and TRBJ1-2): GAGVSQSPSNKVTEKGKDVELRCDPISGHTALYWYRQSLGQGLEFLIYFQGNSAPDKSGLPSDRFSAERTGGSVSTLTIQRTQQEDSAVYLCASSSGGLNYGYTFGSGTRLTVV.

The chain links TRBV11-3 to TRBJ2-3; possible D gene TRBD1, 6 bases. From germline, CDR1 is SGHNT and CDR2 YENEEA. The CDR3 has 13 residues. The V end was cut by 1 base, the J end by 5 bases, with 7 bases between. CDR3 DNA sequence: TGTGCCAGCAGCTTAGTAGGGGGAGATACGCAGTATTTT. Protein product: CASSLVGGDTQYF.

The chain uses TRBV30 and TRBJ2-7; maybe TRBD2 (5 bases). The CDR3 spans 19 residues. The germline V gene encodes CDR1 GTSNPN and CDR2 SVGIG (reference sequence). Trimming took 1 base from V and 3 from J, leaving 28 bases between them. CDR3: CAWSGSSSFSESDYYEQYF. Here the CDR3 DNA reads TGTGCCTGGAGTGGTTCATCTAGCTTTTCCGAATCCGACTACTACGAGCAGTACTTC.

This clone was seen once. The chain couples TRBV18 to TRBJ1-2; 7 positions agree with TRBD1. CDR1 KGHSH and CDR2 LQKENI come from the germline V gene. The CDR3 is 15 amino acids. Trimming took 2 bases from V and 8 from J; bases not matched to a gene: 11. The CDR3 protein is CASSPAAAGGRGYTF. The CDR3 bases are TGTGCCAGCTCACCAGCAGCGGCAGGGGGTCGAGGCTACACCTTC.